These T cell receptor beta chains were read from a single sample in a study of blood T cells in healthy people across ages. TCRdb analysed the 5' RACE reads with MiXCR anew, one entry per CDR3 protein. The data hold approximately 1,700,000 distinct CDR3 sequences, with approximately 39% observed a single time. Sequences were obtained from blood. These receptors all come from a human donor in good health. Both conserved end residues are part of each CDR3. Fields, in order: CDR3 protein, CDR3 DNA, J gene, clone size, D gene, V gene. D genes are given only for firm matches. Expanded clones get a size class; other rows say once, few or many, or leave the size out.

cdr3_aa: CASSQGGWENQPQHF; cdr3_nt: TGCGCCAGCAGCCAAGGGGGTTGGGAGAATCAGCCCCAGCATTTT; j_call: TRBJ1-5; clone_size: NA; d_call: NA; v_call: TRBV4-3
cdr3_aa: CASSPHYSIGEQFF; cdr3_nt: TGTGCCAGCAGCCCCCACTATAGCATTGGTGAGCAGTTCTTC; j_call: TRBJ2-1; clone_size: NA; d_call: NA; v_call: TRBV7-9
cdr3_aa: CASTIAGGETQYF; cdr3_nt: TGTGCCAGCACCATAGCGGGGGGAGAGACCCAGTACTTC; j_call: TRBJ2-5; clone_size: once; d_call: TRBD2; v_call: TRBV12-3/TRBV12-4
cdr3_aa: CASSEAGQGGYNEQFF; cdr3_nt: TGTGCCAGCAGTGAAGCGGGGCAGGGGGGGTACAATGAGCAGTTCTTC; j_call: TRBJ2-1; clone_size: NA; d_call: NA; v_call: TRBV6-1
cdr3_aa: CASSLEGAEGYTF; cdr3_nt: TGTGCCAGCAGTTTAGAGGGGGCAGAGGGCTACACCTTC; j_call: TRBJ1-2; clone_size: NA; d_call: TRBD1; v_call: TRBV27
cdr3_aa: CSVISVAYERYF; cdr3_nt: TGCAGCGTTATAAGCGTCGCCTACGAGCGGTACTTC; j_call: TRBJ2-7; clone_size: NA; d_call: NA; v_call: TRBV29-1
cdr3_aa: CSVSGGQAYEQYF; cdr3_nt: TGCAGCGTGTCGGGGGGGCAAGCCTACGAGCAGTACTTC; j_call: TRBJ2-7; clone_size: few; d_call: TRBD2; v_call: TRBV29-1
cdr3_aa: CASSPIQTGGRGYTF; cdr3_nt: TGTGCCAGCAGCCCCATCCAGACAGGCGGACGGGGCTACACCTTC; j_call: TRBJ1-2; clone_size: NA; d_call: NA; v_call: TRBV27
cdr3_aa: CASSVGAGVLETQYF; cdr3_nt: TGTGCCAGCAGCGTAGGGGCAGGGGTTTTGGAGACCCAGTACTTC; j_call: TRBJ2-5; clone_size: NA; d_call: NA; v_call: TRBV9
cdr3_aa: CASSFRLAGANEQFF; cdr3_nt: TGTGCCAGCAGCTTCAGACTAGCGGGGGCAAATGAGCAGTTCTTC; j_call: TRBJ2-1; clone_size: few; d_call: TRBD2; v_call: TRBV7-3
cdr3_aa: CSARSAGYSYEQYF; cdr3_nt: TGCAGTGCTAGATCTGCGGGATACTCCTACGAGCAGTACTTC; j_call: TRBJ2-7; clone_size: few; d_call: NA; v_call: TRBV20-1
cdr3_aa: CASSRTDSYGYTF; cdr3_nt: TGTGCCAGCAGTAGGACAGACTCCTATGGCTACACCTTC; j_call: TRBJ1-2; clone_size: few; d_call: NA; v_call: TRBV6-5
cdr3_aa: CASSLVPSGKAWLTDTQYF; cdr3_nt: TGTGCCAGCAGCTTAGTCCCTAGCGGGAAGGCTTGGCTCACAGATACGCAGTATTTT; j_call: TRBJ2-3; clone_size: NA; d_call: TRBD2; v_call: TRBV7-2
cdr3_aa: CASSATTGGGGEQYF; cdr3_nt: TGTGCCAGCAGCGCAACGACAGGGGGTGGAGGCGAGCAGTACTTC; j_call: TRBJ2-7; clone_size: NA; d_call: TRBD1; v_call: TRBV11-2
cdr3_aa: CTSSQDLGQGGYEQYF; cdr3_nt: TGCACCAGCAGCCAAGACTTGGGACAGGGAGGCTACGAGCAGTACTTC; j_call: TRBJ2-7; clone_size: NA; d_call: TRBD1; v_call: TRBV4-3
cdr3_aa: CASSLGGRYQFEQFF; cdr3_nt: TGCGCCAGCAGCTTGGGGGGGAGATATCAATTTGAGCAGTTCTTC; j_call: TRBJ2-1; clone_size: NA; d_call: NA; v_call: TRBV5-1
cdr3_aa: CASSAPGSLRGTQYF; cdr3_nt: TGTGCCAGCAGTGCCCCGGGCTCATTAAGGGGAACGCAGTATTTT; j_call: TRBJ2-3; clone_size: NA; d_call: NA; v_call: TRBV12-3/TRBV12-4
cdr3_aa: CASSFNGEKQYF; cdr3_nt: TGTGCCAGCAGCTTTAATGGCGAAAAGCAGTACTTC; j_call: TRBJ2-7; clone_size: few; d_call: NA; v_call: TRBV13
cdr3_aa: CAISESRGLSYEQYF; cdr3_nt: TGTGCCATCAGTGAGTCGAGGGGATTGTCCTACGAGCAGTACTTC; j_call: TRBJ2-7; clone_size: NA; d_call: NA; v_call: TRBV10-3
cdr3_aa: CSPRTSGQDKQFF; cdr3_nt: TGCAGCCCACGGACTAGCGGCCAGGATAAGCAGTTCTTC; j_call: TRBJ2-1; clone_size: NA; d_call: TRBD2; v_call: TRBV20-1
cdr3_aa: CASTPEPRGETQYF; cdr3_nt: TGCGCCAGCACCCCGGAACCCCGGGGGGAGACCCAGTATTTT; j_call: TRBJ2-3; clone_size: NA; d_call: TRBD2; v_call: TRBV5-1
cdr3_aa: CASSPLTGFQETQYF; cdr3_nt: TGTGCCAGCAGCCCCTTAACAGGGTTCCAAGAGACCCAGTACTTC; j_call: TRBJ2-5; clone_size: NA; d_call: NA; v_call: TRBV7-2
cdr3_aa: CASTLTDTVNYGYTF; cdr3_nt: TGTGCCAGCACCCTTACGGATACAGTTAACTATGGCTACACCTTC; j_call: TRBJ1-2; clone_size: NA; d_call: NA; v_call: TRBV7-2
cdr3_aa: CGGGELFF; cdr3_nt: TGTGGGGGGGGGGAGCTGTTTTTT; j_call: TRBJ2-2; clone_size: NA; d_call: NA; v_call: TRBV6-5
cdr3_aa: CSAQLLGEQYF; cdr3_nt: TGCAGTGCTCAACTTCTGGGTGAGCAGTACTTC; j_call: TRBJ2-7; clone_size: many; d_call: NA; v_call: TRBV20-1
cdr3_aa: CASTQVFYEQYF; cdr3_nt: TGTGCCAGCACTCAGGTCTTTTACGAGCAGTACTTC; j_call: TRBJ2-7; clone_size: NA; d_call: NA; v_call: TRBV6-1
cdr3_aa: CASSLLVAGANVRTF; cdr3_nt: TGCGCCAGCAGCCTACTAGTCGCTGGGGCCAACGTCCGGACTTTC; j_call: TRBJ2-6; clone_size: NA; d_call: NA; v_call: TRBV7-2